This entry features one TCR beta chain sequence. Its specificity is not known. The sample is drawn from a study of glioma-infiltrating T cells. Study-wide points: Gliomas, especially low-grade, showed above-expected tissue-blood divergence; non-neoplastic patients showed below. Very few CDR3 sequences were shared between tissue and blood.

This CDR3 contains 16 residues. The germline CDR1 and CDR2 sequences are LNHDA and SQIVND (reference sequence). The V end lost 3 bases, the J end lost 0 bases, and 12 bases lay between the germline ends. The iRepertoire nested amplicon-rescue multiplex PCR amplified TCR alpha and beta CDR3s from RNA. One-step reverse transcription and amplification started from approximately 100-400 ng of tissue mRNA or PBMC total RNA. TCRdb re-called the multiplex PCR reads through MiXCR, storing one row per CDR3 protein. This table holds fewer than 55,000 distinct CDR3 sequences, approximately 20% found once. The chain carries TRBV19 and TRBJ1-5; D gene unclear. Sequencing input: glioma tissue, nonneoplastic brain tissue, or PBMCs (not recorded which). The sequence came from a human donor with low-grade glioma or glioblastoma, undergoing nonglioma brain surgery, or in good health (not recorded which). The CDR3 bases are TGTGCCAGTAGTATGGCTGGGGTTCATAGCAATCAGCCCCAGCATTTT. Translated, it gives CASSMAGVHSNQPQHF.